This is a list of T cell receptor beta chains from one sample in a study of cytomegalovirus exposure and HLA in healthy donors. Produced via immunoSEQ multiplex PCR; TCRdb's table is partial and in-frame only. The data show around 140,000 clones, 82% seen once. Material for sequencing was PBMCs. The receptor set was obtained from a man aged 18 to 29 in good health and CMV-seropositive. The CDR3 runs from the conserved cysteine through the conserved F or W. The order of the fields is J gene, D gene, clone size, V gene, CDR3 DNA, CDR3 protein. D genes are given only for firm matches. Only part of the rows carry a size: once, few, many, or a class if the clone is expanded.

>TRBJ1-1|TRBD1|NA|TRBV6-5
TGTGCCAGCAGTTACGAGGGACAGGGGAGGACTGAAGCTTTCTTT
CASSYEGQGRTEAFF
>TRBJ2-7|NA|NA|TRBV6-5
TGTGCCAGCAGTTCGCGGGACGGTTTTAAGCAGTACTTC
CASSSRDGFKQYF
>TRBJ2-5|NA|NA|TRBV7-9
TGTGCCAGCAGCTTAGTACTAAACCAAGAGACCCAGTACTTC
CASSLVLNQETQYF
>TRBJ1-1|NA|NA|TRBV29-1
TGCAGCGTTTGGGAGGGGGGGACTGAAGCTTTCTTT
CSVWEGGTEAFF
>TRBJ2-3|NA|NA|TRBV27
TGTGCCAGCCGGCTTGCGGGGATGGGAGATACGCAGTATTTT
CASRLAGMGDTQYF
>TRBJ2-1|TRBD2|few|TRBV28
TGTGCCAGCAGTTTGAGAGCGGGAGGGAACCCGGTTTACAATGAGCAGTTCTTC
CASSLRAGGNPVYNEQFF
>TRBJ2-1|TRBD2|NA|TRBV7-6
TGTGCCAGCAGTTCCTTCAGCGGGAGGAACTACAATGAGCAGTTCTTC
CASSSFSGRNYNEQFF
>TRBJ2-7|TRBD2|NA|TRBV9
TGTGCCAGCAGCGTCCTAGCGGGGACGCCGAACGAGCAGTACTTC
CASSVLAGTPNEQYF
>TRBJ2-3|TRBD2|NA|TRBV19
TGTGCCAGTAGTATCTCGGTAGCGGGATACGATACGCAGTATTTT
CASSISVAGYDTQYF
>TRBJ2-1|NA|NA|TRBV18
TGTGCCAGCTCACCCGAAAGCCGATTATCCTACAATGAGCAGTTCTTC
CASSPESRLSYNEQFF
>TRBJ1-1|NA|NA|TRBV6-1
TGTGCCAGCAGCCGAAGAACAGGTTCGAACACTGAAGCTTTCTTT
CASSRRTGSNTEAFF
>TRBJ2-7|TRBD2|NA|TRBV7-8
TGTGCCAGCAGCTTAGCGCGGGGGTCCGAAGGGTACGAGCAGTACTTC
CASSLARGSEGYEQYF
>TRBJ2-7|TRBD1|NA|TRBV5-4
TGTGCCAGCAGCTTGTTTGGGACAGGGGGCTTGAACGAGCAGTACTTC
CASSLFGTGGLNEQYF
>TRBJ2-5|NA|once|TRBV4-1
TGCGCCAGCAGCCAGACCCGGGAGCACCAAGAGACCCAGTACTTC
CASSQTREHQETQYF
>TRBJ2-6|TRBD1|NA|TRBV5-1
TGCGCCAGCAGCTTAGACAGGGGGAGCAGGATCAATTCTGGGGCCAACGTCCTGACTTTC
CASSLDRGSRINSGANVLTF
>TRBJ1-5|TRBD1|NA|TRBV5-8
TGTGCCAGCAGCCACTGGACAGGGCCCCATCAGCCCCAGCATTTT
CASSHWTGPHQPQHF
>TRBJ2-5|TRBD1|NA|TRBV6-1
TGTGCCAGCATTCTCCAGGGGGCTTTGGAGACCCAGTACTTC
CASILQGALETQYF
>TRBJ2-1|NA|NA|TRBV30
TGTGCCTGGACCGGGAACTACAATGAGCAGTTCTTC
CAWTGNYNEQFF
>TRBJ1-1|TRBD1|NA|TRBV5-4
TGTGCCAGCAGCTTTTGGGGACCCTCAGGGGGAAACACTGAAGCTTTCTTT
CASSFWGPSGGNTEAFF
>TRBJ2-7|NA|NA|TRBV29-1
TGCAGCGTGGGCGACAGCTACGAGCAGTACTTC
CSVGDSYEQYF
>TRBJ2-1|TRBD1|NA|TRBV7-9
TGTGCCAGCAGCTTAACAGGGGGCGATTACAATGAGCAGTTCTTC
CASSLTGGDYNEQFF
>TRBJ1-1|NA|NA|TRBV19
TGTGCCTCCTCCTCCAGGAGGGCACCCATGAACACTGAAGCTTTCTTT
CASSSRRAPMNTEAFF
>TRBJ1-1|NA|NA|TRBV28
TGTGCCAGCAGTGTCGGACAAGCGAACACTGAAGCTTTCTTT
CASSVGQANTEAFF
>TRBJ2-7|NA|NA|TRBV1
TGCACCAGCAGCCAGTTAAGTCGGACTAGCGGGAGTGCTGTGTACTCCTACGAGCAGTACTTC
CTSSQLSRTSGSAVYSYEQYF
>TRBJ2-3|TRBD2|NA|TRBV5-1
TGCGCCAGCAGCTTGGGTCTAGCGGGGGCTTCTAGCACAGATACGCAGTATTTT
CASSLGLAGASSTDTQYF
>TRBJ2-5|TRBD1|NA|TRBV5-1
TGCGCCAGCAGACAGGGGAAAGAGACCCAGTACTTC
CASRQGKETQYF
>TRBJ1-2|TRBD1|NA|TRBV28
TGTGCCAGCAGTTTACTAAAGGGACAGGGGAATGGCTACACCTTC
CASSLLKGQGNGYTF
>TRBJ1-1|NA|NA|TRBV28
TGTGCCAGCAGCCCTTATGCGGGGTCGAGTAGCACTGAAGCTTTCTTT
CASSPYAGSSSTEAFF
>TRBJ2-5|TRBD1|NA|TRBV7-3
TGTGCCAGCAGCTTATCCAGCAGGGGGCCCGGGGAGACCCAGTACTTC
CASSLSSRGPGETQYF
>TRBJ1-1|NA|NA|TRBV5-4
TGTGCCAGCAGCTTGTCATTCGACAGGCCGAACACTGAAGCTTTCTTT
CASSLSFDRPNTEAFF
>TRBJ2-7|NA|once|TRBV18
TGTGCCAGCTCACCTGGGGCGGTATTCTCCTACGAGCAGTACTTC
CASSPGAVFSYEQYF
>TRBJ1-5|NA|NA|TRBV4-1
TGCGCCAGCAGCCAGGGTGACAGTAGCAATCAGCCCCAGCATTTT
CASSQGDSSNQPQHF
>TRBJ1-1|NA|NA|TRBV2
TGTGCCAGCAGTGAGGCGCGGTCTAACACTGAAGCTTTCTTT
CASSEARSNTEAFF
>TRBJ2-6|NA|NA|TRBV19
TGTGCCAGTAGTATAGAAACCAGTGCCTCTGGGGCCAACGTCCTGACTTTC
CASSIETSASGANVLTF
>TRBJ2-7|NA|NA|TRBV6-5
TGTGCCAGCAGTCACGGACGGACAGAGATCTACGAGCAGTACTTC
CASSHGRTEIYEQYF
>TRBJ2-7|NA|NA|TRBV6-6
TGTGCCAGCAGTTACGACGGGAGCGACTACGAGCAGTACTTC
CASSYDGSDYEQYF
>TRBJ1-2|TRBD1|NA|TRBV28
TGTGCCAGCAGCTTACGCGACAGGGTGGGGATCAACTATGGCTACACCTTC
CASSLRDRVGINYGYTF
>TRBJ1-2|NA|once|TRBV4-1
TGCGCCAGCAGCCAAGATATGCCAGGGCTGGGCTACACCTTC
CASSQDMPGLGYTF
>TRBJ2-5|TRBD2|NA|TRBV11-3
TGTGCCAGCACAATTCGGACTAGCGGGGGCCAAGAGACCCAGTACTTC
CASTIRTSGGQETQYF
>TRBJ1-1|NA|NA|TRBV7-9
TGTGCCAGCAGCTTAGCGCGGGCCATGAACACTGAAGCTTTCTTT
CASSLARAMNTEAFF
>TRBJ1-1|TRBD1|NA|TRBV5-1
TGCGCCAGCAGCTCCGGGACAGCGAACACTGAAGCTTTCTTT
CASSSGTANTEAFF
>TRBJ1-2|TRBD1|NA|TRBV5-4
TGTGCCAGCAGCTTGGGGGACAGTTCGAGCTACACCTTC
CASSLGDSSSYTF
>TRBJ2-7|NA|NA|TRBV6-5
TGTGCCAGCAGTTACTCCCCAGGGGAGTTATCCTACGAGCAGTACTTC
CASSYSPGELSYEQYF
>TRBJ1-2|NA|NA|TRBV18
TGTGCCAGCTCACCACCGGGAACGGACAGATACTATGGCTACACCTTC
CASSPPGTDRYYGYTF
>TRBJ2-1|NA|NA|TRBV5-1
TGCGCCAGCAGCCAGGGGGGAGACTACAATGAGCAGTTCTTC
CASSQGGDYNEQFF